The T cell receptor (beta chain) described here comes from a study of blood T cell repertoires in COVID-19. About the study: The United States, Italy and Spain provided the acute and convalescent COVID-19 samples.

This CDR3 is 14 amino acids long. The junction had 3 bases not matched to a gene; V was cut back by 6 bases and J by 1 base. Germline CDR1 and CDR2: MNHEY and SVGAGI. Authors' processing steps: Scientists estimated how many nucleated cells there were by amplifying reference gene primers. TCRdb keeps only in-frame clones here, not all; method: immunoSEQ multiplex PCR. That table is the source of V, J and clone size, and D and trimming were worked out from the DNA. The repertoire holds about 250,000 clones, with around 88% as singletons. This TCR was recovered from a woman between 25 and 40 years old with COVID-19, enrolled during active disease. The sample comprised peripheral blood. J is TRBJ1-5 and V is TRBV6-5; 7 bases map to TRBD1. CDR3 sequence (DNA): TGTGCCAGCAGCCGGACAGGCAGCAATCAGCCCCAGCATTTT. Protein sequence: CASSRTGSNQPQHF.